The 22 T cell receptor beta chains given below trace back to one sample, sequenced in a study of T cell changes during pregnancy in multiple sclerosis (dated by TCRdb to the late 2010s). Libraries were built with the immunoSEQ multiplex PCR assay. TCRdb obtained this table from immuneACCESS and retained in-frame rearrangements with V and J assigned. These tables miss some clones; where compared with another copy, unresolved V genes account for less than half of the shortfall, and the remainder is unexplained. For this sample there are under 85,000 clones; about nine tenths appear just once. The ten largest clones take up 1.5% of the sample. This specimen consisted of peripheral blood, obtained in the third trimester of pregnancy. The receptors here all came from a female donor with multiple sclerosis, enrolled in a pregnancy study.

As DNA, the CDR3 is TGTGCCAGCTCACCAAATGGACTAGAGTCCGAGCAGTTCTTC. Its translation is CASSPNGLESEQFF. V and J are TRBV18 and TRBJ2-1, with 7 bases matching TRBD2. This CDR3 contains 14 residues. Looked up from germline, CDR1 is KGHSH and CDR2 is LQKENI. V was pared by 2 bases and J by 10 bases, with 8 bases of the junction left unmatched.

The chain joins TRBV5-5 to TRBJ2-7, with 10 bases fitting TRBD2. The trim removed 6 bases at V and 2 bases at J, leaving 11 bases unmatched. Germline CDR1 reads SGHKS; CDR2 reads YYEKEE (reference sequence). There are 16 residues in the CDR3. CDR3 region: CASTRSPTSGAYEQYF. Here the CDR3 DNA reads TGTGCCAGCACTAGATCCCCAACTAGCGGGGCCTACGAGCAGTACTTC.

This sequence joins TRBV6-6 and TRBJ2-7; 7 bases map to TRBD2. This CDR3 comprises 14 residues. The germline V gene encodes CDR1 MNHNY and CDR2 SVGAGI (reference sequence). Losses at the gene ends were 4 bases for V and 0 bases for J; bases not matched to a gene: 3. CDR3 in DNA: TGTGCCAGCAGTTCGACTAGCATCTCCTACGAGCAGTACTTC. Its translation: CASSSTSISYEQYF.

The sample holds one count of this clone. This rearrangement joins TRBV11-2 to TRBJ1-5, with 9 bases matching TRBD1. Germline V CDR1 and CDR2: SGHAT, FQNNGV. CDR3 length: 15 residues. The trim removed 8 bases at V and 0 bases at J, leaving 5 bases unmatched. The CDR3 region is CASPGQGYSNQPQHF. The DNA of the CDR3 is TGTGCCAGCCCGGGACAGGGTTATAGCAATCAGCCCCAGCATTTT.

The chain uses TRBV10-3 and TRBJ1-3, with D maybe TRBD1 (5 bases). Trimming took off 6 bases at V and 4 bases at J, with 10 bases between the two ends. This CDR3 region has 13 residues. Germline V gives CDR1 ENHRY, CDR2 SYGVKD. CDR3 nucleotide sequence: TGTGCCATCAGCAGGGAAGTCGGAAACACCATATATTTT. Amino acids: CAISREVGNTIYF.

The chain uses TRBV7-9 and TRBJ2-3; weak D call: TRBD1 (5 bases). Germline V gene data show CDR1 as SEHNR and CDR2 as FQNEAQ (reference sequence). The CDR3 contains 15 residues. V was shortened by 3 bases and J by 6 bases, with 16 bases between the two germline ends. The DNA for the CDR3 is TGTGCCAGCAGCTTGGAGACAGTTAAGATGGATACGCAGTATTTT. Translated, it gives CASSLETVKMDTQYF.

The chain employs TRBV5-6 and TRBJ2-3; D unresolved. CDR1 SGHDT and CDR2 YYEEEE come from the germline V gene. V was clipped by 2 bases and J by 3 bases, with 7 bases between them. The CDR3 loop spans 13 amino acids. DNA for the CDR3: TGTGCCAGCAGCTTCACTGTGACAGATACGCAGTATTTT. Translation gives CASSFTVTDTQYF.

Comments on this clone: Other nucleotide sequences in the sample specify the same CDR3. The rearrangement links TRBV19 to TRBJ2-7; 9 bases map to TRBD2. Germline CDR1 reads LNHDA; CDR2 reads SQIVND (reference sequence). CDR3 size: 13 residues. V dropped 6 bases and J dropped 2; count of bases not matched to a gene: 2. CDR3 coding DNA: TGTGCCAGTAGAGCTAGCGGGACCTACGAGCAGTACTTC. This gives the protein CASRASGTYEQYF.

CDR3 residues: CASSYSGGDSYGYTF. In nucleotides, the CDR3 is TGTGCCAGCAGTTATTCGGGGGGGGATAGCTATGGCTACACCTTC. The rearrangement uses TRBV6-5 and TRBJ1-2, with D possibly TRBD1 on 5 matching bases. The CDR3 spans 15 residues. Germline V CDR1 and CDR2: MNHEY, SVGAGI. The V gene lost 3 bases and the J gene lost 4 bases, with 15 bases spanning the gap.

The chain uses TRBV5-1 and TRBJ2-1, with 12 positions matching TRBD2. The V and J ends lost 2 bases and 0 bases, in that order; junction bases with no gene match: 9. This CDR3 has 19 amino acids. The V gene's germline CDR1 is SGHRS and CDR2 YFSETQ. Written as DNA, the CDR3 is TGCGCCAGCAGCTTTCCATCTAGCGGGAGGGCCCACTCCTACAATGAGCAGTTCTTC. This codes for CASSFPSSGRAHSYNEQFF.

This chain's CDR3 is CASSSVNQETQYF. The DNA for the CDR3 is TGTGCCAGCAGCTCGGTCAACCAAGAGACCCAGTACTTC. The chain carries TRBV7-6 and TRBJ2-5; D is unclear. V gave up 4 bases and J gave up 0 bases, with 6 bases separating them. Germline CDR1 is SGHVS and CDR2 is FNYEAQ. This CDR3 region has 13 residues.

The chain couples TRBV27 to TRBJ2-5, with 7 bases fitting TRBD2. The CDR3 is made up of 14 amino acids. Looked up from germline, CDR1 is MNHEY and CDR2 is SMNVEV (reference sequence). V shed 3 bases and J 5 bases; nucleotides not matched to a gene: 6. In DNA, the CDR3 is TGTGCCAGCAGTTTCGGCCGGGGGGTCGAGACCCAGTACTTC. It yields the protein CASSFGRGVETQYF.

The chain is built from TRBV5-4 and TRBJ2-5; the D gene is possibly TRBD1 (5 bases). There are 13 residues in the CDR3. Trimming cost V 1 base and J 5 bases, with 9 bases left between them. CDR1 SGHNT and CDR2 YYREEE come from the germline V gene (reference sequence). The CDR3, as DNA: TGTGCCAGCAGCTTGAGGGGTGGGGAGACCCAGTACTTC. It is translated as CASSLRGGETQYF.

The V gene is TRBV5-1, the J gene TRBJ2-5; 15 bases align to TRBD2. The CDR3 loop spans 18 amino acids. Germline V gene sequence: CDR1 SGHRS, CDR2 YFSETQ. J was trimmed by 0 bases and V by 5 bases; bases with no gene match: 8. CDR3 DNA: TGCGCCAGCAGTGGGACTAGCGGGAGGACTGAGTACCAAGAGACCCAGTACTTC. Translated, it gives CASSGTSGRTEYQETQYF. Complete variable domain (other parts from reference TRBV5-1 and TRBJ2-5): KAGVTQTPRYLIKTRGQQVTLSCSPISGHRSVSWYQQTPGQGLQFLFEYFSETQRNKGNFPGRFSGRQFSNSRSEMNVSTLELGDSALYLCASSGTSGRTEYQETQYFGPGTRLLVL.

The chain couples TRBV4-2 to TRBJ2-7, with 8 bases aligning to TRBD1. The CDR3 is made up of 15 amino acids. Germline CDR1 and CDR2: LGHNA and YNFKEQ. The V and J ends lost 4 bases and 4 bases, in that order; junction bases with no gene match: 9. The CDR3 is CASSPTTGDVYEQYF. The CDR3 DNA is TGTGCCAGCAGCCCTACGACAGGGGATGTTTACGAGCAGTACTTC.

This chain connects TRBV7-9 to TRBJ1-3; possibly TRBD1 for D (5 bases). This CDR3 region has 13 residues. V gave up 8 bases and J gave up 6 bases, with 14 bases separating them. Germline CDR1 is SEHNR and CDR2 is FQNEAQ (reference sequence). CDR3 nucleotide sequence: TGTGCCAGCCCGGGGGGGGTTGAAAACACCATATATTTT. It specifies CASPGGVENTIYF.

The chain links TRBV27 to TRBJ2-7; 9 positions agree with TRBD2. V dropped 8 bases and J dropped 1; count of bases not matched to a gene: 12. Germline loops: CDR1 MNHEY, CDR2 SMNVEV (reference sequence). The CDR3 is made up of 16 amino acids. The CDR3: CASQIAGLAGSYEQYF. The CDR3 region has the DNA TGTGCCAGCCAAATTGCCGGGCTAGCGGGGTCCTACGAGCAGTACTTC.

This sequence joins TRBV13 and TRBJ2-2; D uncertain. The germline V and J ends were trimmed by 4 bases and 8 bases, with 11 bases remaining between them. The CDR3 spans 13 residues. CDR1 is PRHDT, CDR2 FYEKMQ, per germline (reference sequence). The CDR3 DNA follows: TGTGCCAGCAGCTCCTGGATCAGGGGGGAGCTGTTTTTT. Amino acid sequence: CASSSWIRGELFF. Complete variable domain (other parts from reference TRBV13 and TRBJ2-2): AAGVIQSPRHLIKEKRETATLKCYPIPRHDTVYWYQQGPGQDPQFLISFYEKMQSDKGSIPDRFSAQQFSDYHSELNMSSLELGDSALYFCASSSWIRGELFFGEGSRLTVL.

The chain has TRBV27 and TRBJ1-1; D gene uncertain. Germline V gene data show CDR1 as MNHEY and CDR2 as SMNVEV (reference sequence). V was cut by 7 bases and J by 0 bases, with 24 bases left in between. The CDR3 runs 18 residues. CDR3 sequence (DNA): TGTGCCAGCACCCGAGGAGGGTTTACGGACCTAATGAACACTGAAGCTTTCTTT. It encodes CASTRGGFTDLMNTEAFF.

The rearrangement uses TRBV25-1 and TRBJ1-6, with 7 bases lining up with TRBD1. CDR1 is MGHDK and CDR2 is SYGVNS in the germline V gene. The V and J ends lost 7 bases and 5 bases, in that order; junction bases with no gene match: 5. The CDR3 is made up of 14 amino acids. The CDR3 coding sequence is TGTGCCAGCACGACAGGGACTCATAATTCACCCCTCCACTTT. Translated, it gives CASTTGTHNSPLHF.

The chain uses TRBV7-9 and TRBJ2-1; D is unclear. Trimming took off 4 bases at V and 0 bases at J, with 10 bases between the two ends. The CDR3 loop spans 15 amino acids. The germline V gene has CDR1 SEHNR and CDR2 FQNEAQ (reference sequence). CDR3 nucleotides: TGTGCCAGCAGCTCCTTCCGGAGCTCCTACAATGAGCAGTTCTTC. Its translation: CASSSFRSSYNEQFF.

V usage is TRBV7-6 and J usage is TRBJ2-1; the match to TRBD2 covers 7 bases. This CDR3 region has 18 residues. Trimming cost V 1 base and J 8 bases; bases outside gene matches: 17. The germline V gene has CDR1 SGHVS and CDR2 FNYEAQ. DNA of the CDR3: TGTGCCAGCAGCTTAGAGATACCGCCTAGCGGCCGTAGCGATGAGCAGTTCTTC. Translating it yields CASSLEIPPSGRSDEQFF.